This entry lists 12 T cell receptor beta chains sequenced from one sample in a study of cytomegalovirus exposure and HLA in healthy donors. The study ran its PCR with 60 Vbeta and 13 Jbeta primers. The repertoire was sequenced with immunoSEQ multiplex PCR; TCRdb's copy has only in-frame clones and lacks some. The table has 150,000 to 180,000 clones, 70% to 80% seen once. The sequencing sample was made of PBMCs. These receptors were obtained from a man aged 25-45 years in good health and CMV-seropositive.

The rearrangement uses TRBV7-6 and TRBJ1-3, with 8 bases matching TRBD1. Germline V gene lookup returns CDR1 SGHVS and CDR2 FNYEAQ. The length of the CDR3 is 15 residues. V shed 1 base and J 7 bases; nucleotides not matched to a gene: 6. The CDR3 DNA follows: TGTGCCAGCAGCTTAGGTGTCACAGGGGGTAACACCATATATTTT. Protein product: CASSLGVTGGNTIYF.

This clone appeared a few times. V is TRBV27 and J is TRBJ2-7; a possible D gene is TRBD2 (7 bases). The CDR3 contains 15 residues. The V gene's germline CDR1 is MNHEY and CDR2 SMNVEV (reference sequence). The V and J ends lost 3 bases and 1 base respectively, with 13 bases between them. In DNA form, the CDR3 reads TGTGCCAGCAGTTTCGCGGGGGCCGCATCCTACGAGCAGTACTTC. It specifies CASSFAGAASYEQYF.

The V gene is TRBV27, the J gene TRBJ1-1; no firm D call. This CDR3 is built from 13 residues. Germline lookup yields CDR1 MNHEY and CDR2 SMNVEV (reference sequence). V shed 5 bases and J shed 1 base, with 8 bases lying between them. CDR3 residues: CASSPLRNTEAFF. The CDR3 bases are TGTGCCAGCAGTCCACTAAGGAACACTGAAGCTTTCTTT.

This chain joins TRBV7-2 and TRBJ2-7; perhaps TRBD1 as D (6 bases). This CDR3 has 13 residues. Looked up from germline, CDR1 is SGHTA and CDR2 is FQGNSA. V lost 5 bases to trimming and J lost 4 bases, with 12 bases between them. The CDR3 reads CASSDQGSYEQYF. DNA for the CDR3: TGTGCCAGCAGCGACCAGGGGAGTTACGAGCAGTACTTC.

V usage is TRBV28 and J usage is TRBJ1-4; no clear D. Germline loops: CDR1 MDHEN, CDR2 SYDVKM. The germline V and J ends were trimmed by 5 bases and 0 bases, with 10 bases remaining between them. This CDR3 is built from 15 residues. The CDR3 sequence: CASSPNGATNEKLFF. The DNA for the CDR3 is TGTGCCAGCAGTCCCAACGGGGCAACTAATGAAAAACTGTTTTTT.

The chain is built from TRBV4-1 and TRBJ2-7, with 9 positions matching TRBD2. CDR1 is MGHRA, CDR2 YSYEKL, per germline. This CDR3 spans 18 amino acids. Trimming at V came to 2 bases and at J to 4 bases, leaving 15 bases not matched to a gene. The CDR3 DNA follows: TGCGCCAGCAGCCAATACCCCGAGGTAGCGGGAGCTAGGTACGAGCAGTACTTC. This codes for CASSQYPEVAGARYEQYF.

On this clone itself: One end of the junction fails to match germline, which may point to a read error. The chain couples TRBV7-9 to TRBJ1-2, with 8 bases matching TRBD1. Germline V gene lookup returns CDR1 SEHNR and CDR2 FQNEAQ (reference sequence). This CDR3 contains 12 residues. The CDR3 sequence is CSSSSQGAGYTF. The CDR3 region has the DNA TGTTCCAGCAGCTCCCAGGGGGCTGGCTACACCTTC.

V and J are TRBV7-9 and TRBJ2-7, with 8 bases matching TRBD2. J lost 2 bases, V lost 5 bases, and 14 bases had no gene match. Germline assignment: CDR1 SEHNR and CDR2 FQNEAQ (reference sequence). The CDR3 contains 17 residues. In DNA, the CDR3 is TGTGCCAGCAGCCACCGACGGGGGGGAACCGACCCCTACGAGCAGTACTTC. It codes for CASSHRRGGTDPYEQYF.

V is TRBV19 and J is TRBJ1-5; 8 bases line up with TRBD1. V dropped 5 bases and J dropped 7; count of bases not matched to a gene: 10. Germline CDR1 is LNHDA and CDR2 is SQIVND (reference sequence). The CDR3 is 15 amino acids. CDR3 coding DNA: TGTGCCAGTAGTGACGGACAGGGTCGTACGCAGCCCCAGCATTTT. Translating gives CASSDGQGRTQPQHF.

CDR3 bases: TGTGCCAGCAGTCAACAGGGATTGGGCTATGGCTACACCTTC. Amino acid sequence: CASSQQGLGYGYTF. The chain recombines TRBV27 with TRBJ1-2, with D possibly TRBD1 on 6 matching bases. Germline V CDR1 and CDR2: MNHEY, SMNVEV (reference sequence). V was pared by 5 bases and J by 4 bases, with 14 bases between. This CDR3 is built from 14 residues.

The chain has TRBV30 and TRBJ2-1, with 8 nucleotides matching TRBD2. The ends lost 5 bases at V and 7 bases at J; junction bases unmatched: 10. The CDR3 runs to 14 residues. CDR1 and CDR2 (germline): GTSNPN, SVGIG (reference sequence). CDR3 sequence (DNA): TGTGCCTGGGGGACGGGGCGGGGGGAGAATGAGCAGTTCTTC. This translates into CAWGTGRGENEQFF.

The chain couples TRBV7-9 to TRBJ2-7; D might be TRBD1 (5 bases). Trimming took 4 bases from V and 4 from J, leaving 8 bases between them. CDR3 size: 12 residues. The germline V gene encodes CDR1 SEHNR and CDR2 FQNEAQ (reference sequence). The chain's CDR3 is CASSWTIYEQYF. CDR3 in DNA: TGTGCCAGCAGCTGGACAATATACGAGCAGTACTTC.